This is a list of T cell receptor beta chains from one sample in a study of vaccination effects on CD4 cells after COVID-19. Their antigens are not known. Clones were read by immunoSEQ multiplex PCR, and TCRdb kept only the in-frame ones, dropping some. The table has 55,000 to 70,000 clones, roughly 79% seen once. The input for sequencing was CD4+ T cells from PBMCs cultured with HCoV-229E spike peptides, taken before COVID-19 vaccination. The receptor source for this set is a human donor who received a COVID-19 vaccine. CDR3s include the opening cysteine and the closing phenylalanine or tryptophan.

v_gene,j_gene,CDR3aa
TRBV24-1,TRBJ2-3,CATSDPTGSDTQYF
TRBV20-1,TRBJ1-2,CSASDRVSVYGYTF
TRBV27,TRBJ2-2,CASSLVHNTGELFF
TRBV5-1,TRBJ1-2,CASSLGIDRDYGYTF
TRBV20-1,TRBJ1-4,CSASGQGNEKLFF
TRBV19,TRBJ1-5,CASMMTGGIGQPQHF
TRBV5-4,TRBJ1-1,CASSTGAWAEAFF
TRBV5-1,TRBJ2-1,CASKADRLEQFF
TRBV29-1,TRBJ1-2,CSVAPTGGSYGYTF
TRBV4-3,TRBJ2-3,CASSQGLGQGPDTQYF